This TCR beta chain was identified in a study of neurological immune-mediated disorders. This clonotype was found many times. The germline CDR1 and CDR2 sequences are SGHRS and YFSETQ. The CDR3 is 14 amino acids. V dropped 0 bases and J dropped 3 bases, with 9 bases sitting between them. Synthesis of cDNA was performed by 5'RACE using 10-nucleotide random UMIs. TCRdb re-derived calls from the 5' RACE reads in MiXCR, one entry per CDR3 protein. The sample has about 79,000 distinct CDR3 sequences, 14% seen once. Among the participants, healthy controls were blood bank volunteers in Maryland, USA. This chain links TRBV5-1 with TRBJ1-2; D is ambiguous. Sequencing input: PBMCs. This TCR came from a woman between 50 and 59 years old in good health. CDR3 protein: CASSLVQNDYGYTF. CDR3 DNA: TGCGCCAGCAGCTTGGTGCAGAACGACTATGGCTACACCTTC.